The entry below gives a single T cell receptor (beta chain) sequence along with its context. What it recognizes is unknown. Germline V gene data show CDR1 as MNHNY and CDR2 as SVGAGI (reference sequence). The length of the CDR3 is 15 residues. J lost 6 bases, V lost 2 bases, and 5 bases had no gene match. This sample was taken from a study of vaccination effects on CD4 cells after COVID-19. Study details: Wells each received around 2 million PBMC, cultured with around 9.3 IU/ml IL-2 and roughly 9.3 ug/ml peptides.

The table came from immunoSEQ multiplex PCR; TCRdb's copy has only in-frame clones and leaves some out. In the table there are around 40,000 clones, 68% of which are singletons. The study, taken as a whole, reports: Few convalescent patients, and no early post-infection timepoints, were available to the study. Marked clonal contraction was seen late after vaccination (in both infection- and vaccine-induced clones).

Upon completion of 10 to 11 days in culture, CD4+ T cells were isolated. Previously uninfected by SARS-CoV-2, the vaccine recipients also showed negative nucleocapsid antibodies. This chain links TRBV6-6 with TRBJ2-1; 9 nucleotides align to TRBD2. The material sequenced was CD4+ T cells from PBMCs cultured without peptide, taken before COVID-19 vaccination. The sequence was obtained from a human donor who received a COVID-19 vaccine. CDR3 bases: TGTGCCAGCAGTTACGAGCGGGGGGCTTTCAATGAGCAGTTCTTC. Protein: CASSYERGAFNEQFF.